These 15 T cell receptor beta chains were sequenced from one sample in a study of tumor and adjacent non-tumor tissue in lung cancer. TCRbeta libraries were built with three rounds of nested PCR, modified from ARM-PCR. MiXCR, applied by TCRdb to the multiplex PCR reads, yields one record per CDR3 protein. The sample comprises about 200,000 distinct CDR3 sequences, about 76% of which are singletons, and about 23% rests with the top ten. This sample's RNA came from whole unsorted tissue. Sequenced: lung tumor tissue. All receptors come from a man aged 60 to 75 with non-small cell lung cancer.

CDR3: CSARIGTGKEPQHF. The CDR3 DNA follows: TGCAGTGCTAGGATAGGGACAGGGAAGGAACCTCAGCATTTT. The V call is TRBV20-1, the J call TRBJ1-5; 9 nucleotides match TRBD1. Germline trimming cut 3 bases from V and 13 bases from J; bases unmatched to any gene: 13. Germline values: CDR1 DFQATT, CDR2 SNEGSKA (reference sequence). The CDR3 runs to 14 residues.

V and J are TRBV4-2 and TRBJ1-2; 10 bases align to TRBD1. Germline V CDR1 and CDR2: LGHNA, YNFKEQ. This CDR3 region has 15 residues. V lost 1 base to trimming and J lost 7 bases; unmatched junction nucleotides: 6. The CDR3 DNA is TGTGCCAGCAGCCAAGGGGACAGGGGAGGCTGTGGCTACACCTTC. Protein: CASSQGDRGGCGYTF.

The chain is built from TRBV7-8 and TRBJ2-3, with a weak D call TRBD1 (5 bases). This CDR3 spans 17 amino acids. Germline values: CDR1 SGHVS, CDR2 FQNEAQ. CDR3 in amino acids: CVNSSDKYRWHTDTQYF. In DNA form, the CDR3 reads TGTGTCAACAGCTCTGATAAGTACAGGTGGCACACAGATACGCAGTATTTT.

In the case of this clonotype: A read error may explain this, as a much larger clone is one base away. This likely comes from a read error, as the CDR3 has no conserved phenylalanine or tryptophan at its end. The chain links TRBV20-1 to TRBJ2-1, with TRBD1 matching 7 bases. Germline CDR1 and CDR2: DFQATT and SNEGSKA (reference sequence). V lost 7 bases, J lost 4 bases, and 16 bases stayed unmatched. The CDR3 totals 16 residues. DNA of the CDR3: TGCAGTGTCACTTTACAGGGGAAGTACCCATACAATGAGCAGTTCTAC. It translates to CSVTLQGKYPYNEQFY.

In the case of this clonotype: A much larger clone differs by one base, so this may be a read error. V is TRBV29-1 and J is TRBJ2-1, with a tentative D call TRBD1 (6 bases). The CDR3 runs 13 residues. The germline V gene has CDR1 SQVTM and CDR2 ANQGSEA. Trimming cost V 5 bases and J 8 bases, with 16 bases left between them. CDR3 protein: CSVSEHRQDEQFF. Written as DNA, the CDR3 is TGCAGCGTTTCGGAACACCGACAGGATGAGCAGTTCTTC.

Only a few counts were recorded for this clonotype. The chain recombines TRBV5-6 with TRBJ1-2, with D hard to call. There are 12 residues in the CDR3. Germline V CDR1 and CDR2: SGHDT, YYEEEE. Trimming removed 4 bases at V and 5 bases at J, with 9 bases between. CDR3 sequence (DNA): TGTGCCAGCAGCCCGGACGGGTATGGCTACACCTTC. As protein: CASSPDGYGYTF.

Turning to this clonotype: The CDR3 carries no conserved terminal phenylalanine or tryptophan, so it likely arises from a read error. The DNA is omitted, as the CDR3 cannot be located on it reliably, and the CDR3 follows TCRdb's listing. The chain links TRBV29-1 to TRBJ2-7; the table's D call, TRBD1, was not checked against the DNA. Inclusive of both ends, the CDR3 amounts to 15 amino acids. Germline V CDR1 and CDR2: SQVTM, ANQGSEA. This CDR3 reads CSVGIGGTGANEQNL.

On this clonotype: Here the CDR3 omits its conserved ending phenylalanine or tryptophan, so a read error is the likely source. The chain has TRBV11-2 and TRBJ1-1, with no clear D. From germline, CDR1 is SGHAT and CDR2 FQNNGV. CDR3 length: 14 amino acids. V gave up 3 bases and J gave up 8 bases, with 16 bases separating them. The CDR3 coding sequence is TGTGCCAGCAGCTTTGCGGCAGGACCTAGCGAAGCTTTCTGT. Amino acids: CASSFAAGPSEAFC.

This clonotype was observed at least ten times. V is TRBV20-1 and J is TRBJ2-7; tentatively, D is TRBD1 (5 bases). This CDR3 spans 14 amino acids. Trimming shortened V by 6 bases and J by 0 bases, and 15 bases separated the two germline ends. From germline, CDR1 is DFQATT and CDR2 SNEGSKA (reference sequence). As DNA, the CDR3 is TGCAGTGCCGCGAGGCAGGGCTTCTCCTACGAGCAGTACTTC. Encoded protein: CSAARQGFSYEQYF.

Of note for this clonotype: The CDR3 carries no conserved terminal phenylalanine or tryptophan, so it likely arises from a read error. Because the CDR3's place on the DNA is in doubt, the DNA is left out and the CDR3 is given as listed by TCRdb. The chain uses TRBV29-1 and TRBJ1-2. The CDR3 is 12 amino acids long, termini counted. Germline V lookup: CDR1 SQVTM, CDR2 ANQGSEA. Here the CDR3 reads CSVRPTNYGYTL.

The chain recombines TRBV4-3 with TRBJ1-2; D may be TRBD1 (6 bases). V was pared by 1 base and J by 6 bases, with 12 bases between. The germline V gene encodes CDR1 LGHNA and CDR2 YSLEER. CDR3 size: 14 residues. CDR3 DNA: TGCGCCAGCAGCCAAGGAGCGGCAGGGGATGGCTACACCTTC. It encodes CASSQGAAGDGYTF.

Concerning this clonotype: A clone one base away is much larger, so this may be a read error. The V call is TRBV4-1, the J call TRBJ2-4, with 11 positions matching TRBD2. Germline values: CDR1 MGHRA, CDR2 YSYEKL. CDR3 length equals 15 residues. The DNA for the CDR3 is TGCACCAGCAGCCAAGGGCCTAGCGGGAGGAACATTCAGTACTTC. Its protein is CTSSQGPSGRNIQYF.

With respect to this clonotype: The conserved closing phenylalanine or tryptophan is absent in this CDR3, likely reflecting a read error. The CDR3 nucleotides are TGTGCCAGCAGCTCCGGGACATCTCGAAACACCATATATTAT. Translated: CASSSGTSRNTIYY. The V call is TRBV6-1, the J call TRBJ1-3; weak D call: TRBD1 (6 bases). The CDR3 has 14 amino acids. CDR1 is MNHNS, CDR2 SASEGT, per germline. The V end was cut by 6 bases, the J end by 5 bases, with 14 bases between.

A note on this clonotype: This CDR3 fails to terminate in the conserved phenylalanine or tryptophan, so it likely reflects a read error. CDR3 protein: CASSLGANHHETQYL. The CDR3 DNA reads as TGCGCCAGCAGCTTGGGGGCAAACCACCATGAGACCCAGTACTTA. The rearrangement uses TRBV5-1 and TRBJ2-5; D is undetermined. Per germline, CDR1 SGHRS and CDR2 YFSETQ. The CDR3 loop spans 15 amino acids.

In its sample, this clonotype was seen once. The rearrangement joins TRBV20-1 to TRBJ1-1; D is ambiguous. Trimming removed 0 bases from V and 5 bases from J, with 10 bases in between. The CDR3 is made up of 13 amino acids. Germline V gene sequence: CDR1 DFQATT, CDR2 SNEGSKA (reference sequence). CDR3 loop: CSARDGCNTEAFF. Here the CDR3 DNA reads TGCAGTGCTAGAGATGGTTGTAATACTGAAGCTTTCTTT.